This T cell receptor beta chain was captured in a study of human T cells and chemical hapten exposure. As for the study in general: Each week of the roughly 24-week study, patients had diphenylcyclopropenone applied to the scalp. Small pooled library volume differences chiefly drove per-sample TCR yield variation.

As concerns this clonotype: Its cognate antigen is unknown.

Time point: patch test 2, 6 weeks after DPC sensitization. The sample's treatment: therapeutic diphenylcyclopropenone sensitization with weekly scalp DPC. General observations from the study: The donor cohort had alopecia, so its immune response may not match that of healthy people.

One entry per CDR3 protein results from TCRdb running MiXCR on the RACE reads. The table has over 130,000 distinct CDR3 sequences, approximately 12% seen once. Germline V CDR1 and CDR2: DFQATT, SNEGSKA (reference sequence). CDR3 size: 12 residues. V lost 3 bases, J lost 3 bases, and 8 bases lay in between. This sample comprised whole blood, obtained in connection with sensitization to the hapten diphenylcyclopropenone (DPC). The rearrangement uses TRBV20-1 and TRBJ1-1; no clear D. The sequence was collected from a woman between 45 and 60 years old with alopecia areata. Some clones in this sample may be carry-over from other donors' samples. The CDR3 is CSASIRDTEAFF. Here the CDR3 DNA reads TGCAGTGCTAGTATCCGAGACACTGAAGCTTTCTTT.